Ten or more counts support the clone carrying this TCR beta chain. In building TCR beta libraries, iRepertoire HTBI primers were used together with Arm-PCR of CDR3 regions. MiXCR, applied by TCRdb to the multiplex PCR reads, yields one record per CDR3 protein. The sample includes hundreds of thousands of distinct CDR3 sequences, about 19% of them seen just once. This sample is part of a study of regulatory T cells in long-lasting Graves disease. Time point meaning: persistent/refractory GD, antithyroid drugs over 5 years with positive TRAb. PBMC RNA served as the TCR library source. This CDR3 region has 15 residues. Trimming pared 3 bases from V and 1 base from J, leaving 10 bases between.

The chain has TRBV12-3 or TRBV12-4 and TRBJ1-5, with D uncertain. Sequenced material: peripheral blood mononuclear cells (PBMCs), taken when the disease was refractory, from a patient treated with antithyroid drugs. The TCR comes from a female donor with Graves disease. CDR3 sequence reads: CASSFHFGSNQPQHF. CDR3 nucleotide sequence: TGTGCCAGCAGTTTTCATTTTGGGAGCAATCAGCCCCAGCATTTT.